The sequence of this T cell receptor (beta chain) was determined in a study of blood T cell repertoires in COVID-19 (dated by TCRdb to about 2020). About the study as a whole: Samples from collaborators originated in the United States, Italy and Spain and spanned both the acute and convalescent phases of COVID-19. The prospective study material was composed of cDNA or gDNA derived from T cells, B-cell-depleted T cells, or PBMCs. The dataset comprised deeply sampled blood TCRbeta repertoires from subjects exposed to, actively infected with, or recovered from COVID-19. The repertoires were released in a freely available public database intended as a resource for research on the immune response to SARS-CoV-2. The samples were drawn from two sources: the first 160 participants of the ongoing ImmuneRACE study, and 1,000 to 1,500 subjects contributed by 6 global collaborators. The sample metadata nearly always contained a de-identified subject ID, COVID-19 status, age in years and sex. HLA class I and class II types, where available, came from metadata supplied by the sample provider rather than from assay-based typing.

Study-wide conclusions, independent of this receptor: How much clinical and demographic metadata was included differed by source and by participant, and the metadata was provided uncurated.

The immunoSEQ Assay, a bias-controlled multiplex PCR, was used to amplify TCRbeta CDR3 regions from genomic DNA. From the authors' description of their analysis: The number of nucleated cells in each sample was estimated by amplification of reference gene primers within the assay. To quantify the absolute abundance of each unique TCRbeta CDR3 rearrangement, sequence reads were collapsed and filtered. Productive Simpson clonality was computed per sample as the square root of Simpson's diversity index over productive rearrangements. In TCRdb, the immuneACCESS table is reduced to in-frame sequences with V and J assigned. These tables do not hold every clone; where another copy was compared, an unresolved V gene accounts for under half, and the others remain unexplained. The V and J calls and the clone size are those of that table, but D and trimming were determined from the DNA. This sample holds a few hundred thousand clones; 80% to 90% were observed only once. The top ten hold roughly a tenth of the sample.

Of note for this clone: The specificity of this receptor is unknown. The record has no base qualities; no much larger clone is one base away.

One collaborating source in Seattle enrolled patients during active infection and followed them longitudinally through the course of disease. Whole blood was collected in K2EDTA tubes by collaborating institutions according to the institutions' own protocols. Collaborator samples were shipped for TCRbeta analysis as frozen whole blood, isolated PBMCs, or DNA extracted from either sample type. Deletion took 5 bases off V and 4 bases off J, with a span of 12 bases between the germline ends. The CDR3 numbers 13 residues from cysteine through phenylalanine. Of the read, only the CDR3 DNA is kept; its 39 bases are in frame from base 1. CDR1 SGHTA and CDR2 FQGNSA were looked up in the germline V gene.

Sequenced input: peripheral blood. The chain couples TRBV7-2 to TRBJ2-7; TRBD1 is possibly the D segment (6 matching bases). This receptor was obtained from a woman of 80 years or more with COVID-19, enrolled during active disease. Here the CDR3 is given as CASSRSTGYEQYF. The base sequence is TGTGCCAGCAGCCGTTCAACAGGGTACGAGCAGTACTTC. The entire variable domain, with the stretches around the CDR3 drawn from the reference TRBV7-2 and TRBJ2-7 proteins, is GAGVSQSPSNKVTEKGKDVELRCDPISGHTALYWYRQSLGQGLEFLIYFQGNSAPDKSGLPSDRFSAERTGGSVSTLTIQRTQQEDSAVYLCASSRSTGYEQYFGPGTRLTVT.